These T cell receptor beta chains were read from a single sample in a study of blood T cell repertoires in COVID-19. The repertoire was sequenced with immunoSEQ multiplex PCR; TCRdb's copy has only in-frame clones and lacks some. Among some 120,000 clones listed, approximately 80% were seen once. The sequencing input was peripheral blood. The source is a woman aged 45-60 years with acute or convalescent COVID-19. Each CDR3 is given with its conserved first and last residue. Fields, in order: V gene, J gene, CDR3 protein.

TRBV25-1	TRBJ2-2	CASGGDRKQLRTGELFF
TRBV25-1	TRBJ2-5	CASSERSAGKETQYF
TRBV6-4	TRBJ1-1	CASSVFRDTEAFF
TRBV2	TRBJ2-2	CASKATANTGELFF
TRBV19	TRBJ1-2	CASSIDAQRNYGYTF
TRBV11-3	TRBJ2-2	CASSLTGINTGELFF
TRBV28	TRBJ2-3	CASSPRGTTDTQYF
TRBV30	TRBJ2-3	CAWSRTGPDTQYF
TRBV6-4	TRBJ1-1	CASSNRMDTEAFF
TRBV27	TRBJ2-7	CASSWRTGGSYEQYF
TRBV11-2	TRBJ1-4	CASSPGQAFNEKLFF
TRBV7-9	TRBJ2-7	CASSSTGPGEQYF
TRBV2	TRBJ1-1	CASNGQGNTEAFF
TRBV19	TRBJ1-5	CASSIRTDNQPQHF
TRBV5-4	TRBJ2-7	CASSTDRGLNEQYF
TRBV28	TRBJ2-1	CASSSQGNNEQFF